This T cell receptor beta chain was sequenced during a study of a mutant IDH1 vaccine in newly diagnosed glioma (dated by TCRdb to the early 2020s). Background on the whole study: Patients received eight vaccinations in weeks 1, 3, 5, 7, 11, 15, 19 and 23, corresponding to visits V03 through V10. Vaccination started 4-6 weeks after radiotherapy alone, or was given together with temozolomide cycles in the groups whose treatment included chemotherapy. The roughly 35 treated patients were around 60% male and roughly 38% female, with a mean age of around 40 years. Before enrollment, most patients had been given radiochemotherapy with temozolomide as standard therapy, while the rest had received either radiotherapy alone or temozolomide alone. Peripheral blood was collected at six visits: V03 (baseline), V05, V07, V10, V12 and V13. Longitudinal TCRB deep sequencing was done for 25 treated patients, wherever samples were available for exploratory analyses.

Preparation of the library involved the immunoSEQ multiplex PCR assay. Rearranged TCR beta chain sequences were amplified using the hsTCRB Kit according to the manufacturer's protocol. TCRB libraries were sequenced on an Illumina MiSeq. The authors' pipeline ran thus. The kit vendor's proprietary platform handled demultiplexing, trimming and gene mapping. TCRdb took this table from immuneACCESS and kept in-frame rearrangements with V and J called. Such tables lack part of the clones; where checked against another copy, unresolved V genes explain under half of the gap, and the rest is unexplained. D and trimming come from the DNA, and the V and J calls and clone size come from that table. The sample records over 50,000 clones, approximately 90% of which are singletons. The ten largest clones add up to about 4.2% of the sample. The time point label on this specimen signifies: week 5, during vaccination. Each vaccine dose was 300 ug of a 20-mer mutant IDH1 peptide in Montanide, given subcutaneously with topical imiquimod. Newly diagnosed WHO grade 3 or 4 IDH1-mutant astrocytomas showing loss of nuclear ATRX were present in the donors. The samples were drawn from NOA16, a multicentre, single-arm, open-label phase I trial in Germany that tested a mutant IDH1 peptide vaccine in humans for the first time. Genomic DNA for TCRB sequencing was isolated from EDTA blood with the DNeasy Blood and Tissue Kit.

Study-level results and caveats: Availability determined which PBMC samples were chosen for TCRB deep sequencing. Pseudoprogression seemed to be unrelated to changes in the top peripheral T cell clonotypes found by TCRB sequencing. Immune responses induced by the vaccine were seen in about 93% of patients across multiple MHC alleles. According to the authors, sample limitations meant that analyses of patient blood samples could not be reproduced.

The CDR3 sequence holds 14 residues, the cysteine and phenylalanine included. The DNA shown is the 42-base CDR3, in frame from base 1. The germline V gene specifies SGHDN as CDR1 and FVKESK as CDR2. V is cut by 3 bases and J by 3 bases, and the space between the germline ends is 8 bases. Regarding this clone: The target of this receptor is not known. Base qualities were left out, and no much larger clone turns up one base away.

The source of this sequence is a woman in her thirties or forties with glioma. The sequencing used PBMCs, collected from a glioma patient whose treatment included an IDH1 peptide vaccine. The sequence links TRBV14 to TRBJ2-2; the D gene assignment is ambiguous. CDR3 reads: CASSQAAYTGELFF. DNA sequence: TGTGCCAGCAGCCAGGCAGCCTACACCGGGGAGCTGTTTTTT.